What follows are 7 T cell receptor beta chains derived from one specimen sequenced in a study of neurological immune-mediated disorders (dated by TCRdb to between 2019 and 2020). Library preparation was by 5' RACE. These reads were obtained on an Illumina HiSeq 2500. The public sequencing data were trimmed at Q25 with fastp and processed into clonotypes with MiXCR by TCRdb, which kept only in-frame beta chains. One record per CDR3 amino acid sequence lists the most common genes and DNA. The table for this sample lists about 95,000 distinct CDR3 sequences; 3% to 4.5% of them were counted only once. Jointly, the top ten make up roughly 6% of the sample. Sequencing was carried out using PBMCs. The origin of the receptors is a woman younger than 30 with multiple sclerosis.

This clonotype showed up many times. The J gene is TRBJ1-4, the V gene TRBV28; D possibly corresponds to TRBD1 (6 bases). Germline V gives CDR1 MDHEN, CDR2 SYDVKM. The CDR3 has 16 amino acids. Between the trimmed V and J ends, which lost 7 bases and 0 bases, there was a span of 15 bases. CDR3 nucleotide sequence: TGTGCCAGCACCCTTCACGGGGGCGCAACTAATGAAAAACTGTTTTTT. Protein sequence: CASTLHGGATNEKLFF.

The table lists this clonotype with many counts. The chain has TRBV20-1 and TRBJ2-4; D remains ambiguous. Germline V CDR1 and CDR2: DFQATT, SNEGSKA (reference sequence). V was clipped by 1 base and J by 0 bases, with 4 bases between them. The CDR3 sequence is 13 residues long. As DNA, the CDR3 is TGCAGTGCTAGAGGTCTAGCCAAAAACATTCAGTACTTC. Amino acid sequence: CSARGLAKNIQYF.

This clonotype has at least ten counts. The chain joins TRBV4-1 to TRBJ2-5; TRBD1 agrees at 12 bases. The length of the CDR3 is 16 residues. V shed 0 bases and J 5 bases; nucleotides not matched to a gene: 4. Germline CDR1 is MGHRA and CDR2 is YSYEKL. This CDR3 is CASSQEWDRGPETQYF. The CDR3 coding sequence is TGCGCCAGCAGCCAAGAATGGGACAGGGGGCCGGAGACCCAGTACTTC.

This clonotype was found many times. This chain connects TRBV4-3 to TRBJ1-5; 10 bases are shared with TRBD1. Germline values: CDR1 LGHNA, CDR2 YSLEER. V gave up 3 bases and J gave up 3 bases; unmatched junction bases: 2. The CDR3 contains 15 residues. CDR3 sequence (DNA): TGCGCCAGCAGCCAGGGACAGGGGAACAATCAGCCCCAGCATTTT. This sequence encodes CASSQGQGNNQPQHF.

Ten or more counts support this clonotype. V is TRBV27 and J is TRBJ2-7; D uncertain. The CDR3 is made up of 13 amino acids. Germline CDR1 and CDR2: MNHEY and SMNVEV (reference sequence). Trimming took 0 bases from V and 6 from J, leaving 9 bases between them. This chain's CDR3 is CASSLSSVSEQYF. In DNA form, the CDR3 reads TGTGCCAGCAGTTTATCGAGCGTTTCCGAGCAGTACTTC.

This clonotype was detected ten times or more. CDR3: CASSQGSLAVYNEQFF. The CDR3 DNA follows: TGTGCCAGCAGCCAAGGGTCGCTAGCGGTCTACAATGAGCAGTTCTTC. This chain joins TRBV7-2 and TRBJ2-1, with TRBD2 identical over 7 bases. The CDR3 length is 16 residues. The germline V gene has CDR1 SGHTA and CDR2 FQGNSA. The junction had 10 bases not matched to a gene; V was cut back by 5 bases and J by 3 bases.

A few counts support this clonotype. This chain joins TRBV14 and TRBJ2-1; D remains ambiguous. Deletions cut 0 bases from V and 4 bases from J, with 13 bases between. The CDR3 has 16 amino acids. The germline V gene encodes CDR1 SGHDN and CDR2 FVKESK. The CDR3 nucleotides are TGTGCCAGCAGCCAAGATGTCAGCCTGGGGTACAATGAGCAGTTCTTC. Residues: CASSQDVSLGYNEQFF.